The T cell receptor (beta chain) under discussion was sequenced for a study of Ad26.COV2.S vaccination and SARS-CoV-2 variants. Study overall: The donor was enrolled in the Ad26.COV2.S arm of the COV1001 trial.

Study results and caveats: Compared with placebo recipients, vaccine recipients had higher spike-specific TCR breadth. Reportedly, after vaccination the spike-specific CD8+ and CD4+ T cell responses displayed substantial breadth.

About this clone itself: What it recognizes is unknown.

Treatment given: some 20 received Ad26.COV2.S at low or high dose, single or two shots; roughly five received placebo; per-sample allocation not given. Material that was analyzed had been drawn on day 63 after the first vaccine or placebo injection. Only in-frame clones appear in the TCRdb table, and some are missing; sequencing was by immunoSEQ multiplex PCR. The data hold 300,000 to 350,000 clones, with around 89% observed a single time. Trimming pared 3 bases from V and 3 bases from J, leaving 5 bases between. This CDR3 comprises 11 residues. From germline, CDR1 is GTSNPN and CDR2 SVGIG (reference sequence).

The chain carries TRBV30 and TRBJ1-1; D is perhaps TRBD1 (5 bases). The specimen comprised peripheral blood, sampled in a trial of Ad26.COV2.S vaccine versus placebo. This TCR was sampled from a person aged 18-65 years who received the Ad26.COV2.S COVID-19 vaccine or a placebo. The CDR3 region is CAWRGDTEAFF. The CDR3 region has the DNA TGTGCCTGGAGGGGGGACACTGAAGCTTTCTTT. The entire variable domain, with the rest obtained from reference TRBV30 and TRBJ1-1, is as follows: SQTIHQWPATLVQPVGSPLSLECTVEGTSNPNLYWYRQAAGRGLQLLFYSVGIGQISSEVPQNLSASRPQDRQFILSSKKLLLSDSGFYLCAWRGDTEAFFGQGTRLTVV.